A selection of T cell receptor beta chains follows, all from one sample in a study of blood T cell dynamics during melanoma immunotherapy. Sequencing was performed with immunoSEQ multiplex PCR; in TCRdb, only in-frame clones are kept and a portion is missing. The table includes 8,500 to 11,000 clones, roughly nine tenths detected once. Here the sequenced sample was blood, taken from a patient treated with checkpoint blockade. These receptors originate from a human donor with melanoma. The CDR3 runs from the conserved cysteine through the conserved F or W. Each record gives: J gene, V gene, CDR3 protein.

TRBJ1-5,TRBV5-6,CASSSGWGQVSNQPQHF
TRBJ2-1,TRBV29-1,CSVGLADYNEQFF
TRBJ1-1,TRBV6-6,CASSWTVNTEAFF
TRBJ2-7,TRBV6-4,CASSDPTGVGYEQYF
TRBJ2-3,TRBV6-6,CASSLRGDTQYF
TRBJ1-2,TRBV5-1,CASSPQGQGILYTF
TRBJ2-3,TRBV15,CATSFKGDLRTDTQYF
TRBJ1-5,TRBV11-2,CASSLGDRGSNQPQHF
TRBJ2-1,TRBV6-4,CASSEESGGGNNEQFF
TRBJ1-1,TRBV6-1,CASSVGGTEAFF
TRBJ2-3,TRBV10-3,CAISRDSPGTDTDTQYF
TRBJ1-5,TRBV19,CASSVGALGPQHF
TRBJ2-6,TRBV6-1,CASSELRGSGANVLTF
TRBJ1-5,TRBV7-2,CASSLEGTLNQPQHF
TRBJ2-3,TRBV19,CASMDRGRPDTQYF
TRBJ1-1,TRBV28,CASSFVFGAGGLPEAFF
TRBJ2-2,TRBV6-5,CASRPPRSTGELFF
TRBJ1-2,TRBV6-5,CASSTGGDGYTF